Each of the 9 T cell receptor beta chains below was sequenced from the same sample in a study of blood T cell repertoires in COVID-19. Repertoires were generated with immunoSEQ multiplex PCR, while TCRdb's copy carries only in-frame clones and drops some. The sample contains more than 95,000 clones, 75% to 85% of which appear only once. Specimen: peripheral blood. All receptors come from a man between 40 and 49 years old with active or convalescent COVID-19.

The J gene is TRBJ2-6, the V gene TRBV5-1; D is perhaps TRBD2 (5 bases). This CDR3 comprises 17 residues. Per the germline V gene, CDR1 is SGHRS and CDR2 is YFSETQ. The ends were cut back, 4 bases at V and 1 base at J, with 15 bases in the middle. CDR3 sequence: CASSTDLGISGANVLTF. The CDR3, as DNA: TGCGCCAGCAGCACAGACCTCGGGATTTCTGGGGCCAACGTCCTGACTTTC.

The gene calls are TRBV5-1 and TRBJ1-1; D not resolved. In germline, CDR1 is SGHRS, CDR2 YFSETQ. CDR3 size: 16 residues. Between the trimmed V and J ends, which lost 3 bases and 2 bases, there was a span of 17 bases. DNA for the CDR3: TGCGCCAGCAGCTCTTCTCCTGCCCTAGGTAACACTGAAGCTTTCTTT. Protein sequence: CASSSSPALGNTEAFF.

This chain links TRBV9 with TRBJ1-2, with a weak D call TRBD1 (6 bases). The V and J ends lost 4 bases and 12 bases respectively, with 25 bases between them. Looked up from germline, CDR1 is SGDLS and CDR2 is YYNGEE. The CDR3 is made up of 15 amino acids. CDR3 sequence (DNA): TGTGCCAGCAGCTTTTTTAAGGACAGTCCCAGTAGAAACACCTTC. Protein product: CASSFFKDSPSRNTF. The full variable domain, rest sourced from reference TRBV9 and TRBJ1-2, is DSGVTQTPKHLITATGQRVTLRCSPRSGDLSVYWYQQSLDQGLQFLIQYYNGEERAKGNILERFSAQQFPDLHSELNLSSLELGDSALYFCASSFFKDSPSRNTFGSGTRLTVV.

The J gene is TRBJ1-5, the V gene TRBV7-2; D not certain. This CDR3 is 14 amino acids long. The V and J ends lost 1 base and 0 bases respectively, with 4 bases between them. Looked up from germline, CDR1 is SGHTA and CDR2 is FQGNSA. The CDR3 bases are TGTGCCAGCAGCTTAGACAGTAGCAATCAGCCCCAGCATTTT. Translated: CASSLDSSNQPQHF.

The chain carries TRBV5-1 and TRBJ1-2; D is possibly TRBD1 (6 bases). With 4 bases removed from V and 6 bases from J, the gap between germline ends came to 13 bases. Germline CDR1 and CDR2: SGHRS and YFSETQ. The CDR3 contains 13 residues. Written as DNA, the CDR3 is TGCGCCAGCAGCCTGCAGGGGTTTGATGGCTACACCTTC. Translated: CASSLQGFDGYTF.

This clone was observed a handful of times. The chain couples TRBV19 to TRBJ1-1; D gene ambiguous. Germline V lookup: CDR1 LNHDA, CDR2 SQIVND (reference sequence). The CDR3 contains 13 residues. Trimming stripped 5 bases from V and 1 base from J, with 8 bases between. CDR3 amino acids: CASSAGPNTEAFF. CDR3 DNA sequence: TGTGCCAGTAGTGCGGGCCCGAACACTGAAGCTTTCTTT. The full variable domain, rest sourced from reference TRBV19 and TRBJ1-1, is DGGITQSPKYLFRKEGQNVTLSCEQNLNHDAMYWYRQDPGQGLRLIYYSQIVNDFQKGDIAEGYSVSREKKESFPLTVTSAQKNPTAFYLCASSAGPNTEAFFGQGTRLTVV.

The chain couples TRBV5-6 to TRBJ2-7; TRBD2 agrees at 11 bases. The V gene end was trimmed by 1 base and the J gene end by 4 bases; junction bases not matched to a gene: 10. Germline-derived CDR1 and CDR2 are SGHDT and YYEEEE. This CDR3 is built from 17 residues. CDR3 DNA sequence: TGTGCCAGCAGCTTGCGTGACCGACTAGCGGGGAAGTACGAGCAGTACTTC. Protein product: CASSLRDRLAGKYEQYF.

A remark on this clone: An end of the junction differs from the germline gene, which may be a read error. CDR3 region: CASSLVGEQSAPAF. In DNA form, the CDR3 reads TGTGCCAGCAGCTTGGTTGGGGAGCAATCAGCCCCAGCATTT. V is TRBV5-4 and J is TRBJ1-5; D uncertain. The CDR3 extends over 14 amino acids. Per the germline V gene, CDR1 is SGHNT and CDR2 is YYREEE (reference sequence). The whole variable domain, filled in from reference TRBV5-4 and TRBJ1-5, reads ETGVTQSPTHLIKTRGQQVTLRCSSQSGHNTVSWYQQALGQGPQFIFQYYREEENGRGNFPPRFSGLQFPNYSSELNVNALELDDSALYLCASSLVGEQSAPAFGDGTRLSIL.

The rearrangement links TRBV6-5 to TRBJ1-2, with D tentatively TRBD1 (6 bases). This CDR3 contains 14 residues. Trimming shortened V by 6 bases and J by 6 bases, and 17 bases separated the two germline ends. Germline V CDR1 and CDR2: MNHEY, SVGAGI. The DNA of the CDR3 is TGTGCCAGCAGCTCTCCGGGGAGGGGGAATGGCTACACCTTC. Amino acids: CASSSPGRGNGYTF.